The text below deals with one T cell receptor (beta chain). No antigen is known for it. The method was immunoSEQ multiplex PCR; TCRdb's version includes in-frame clones alone and lacks a portion of them. The sample holds about 62,000 clones, about 89% seen once. The data were taken from a study of a mutant IDH1 vaccine in newly diagnosed glioma. Trimming cost V 5 bases and J 0 bases; bases outside gene matches: 15. This CDR3 is 19 amino acids long. From germline, CDR1 is MNHEY and CDR2 SMNVEV (reference sequence). The time point: week 11, during vaccination. Vaccination used 300 ug of mutant IDH1 20-mer peptide per dose, with topical imiquimod.

This sequence joins TRBV27 and TRBJ1-4, with TRBD1 matching over 7 bases. The clonotype was recovered from a man aged 35 to 55 with glioma. The source was PBMCs, collected from a glioma patient whose treatment included an IDH1 peptide vaccine. CDR3 sequence reads: CASSIIPVGDRATNEKLFF. CDR3 coding DNA: TGTGCCAGCAGTATAATTCCGGTTGGGGACAGAGCAACTAATGAAAAACTGTTTTTT.